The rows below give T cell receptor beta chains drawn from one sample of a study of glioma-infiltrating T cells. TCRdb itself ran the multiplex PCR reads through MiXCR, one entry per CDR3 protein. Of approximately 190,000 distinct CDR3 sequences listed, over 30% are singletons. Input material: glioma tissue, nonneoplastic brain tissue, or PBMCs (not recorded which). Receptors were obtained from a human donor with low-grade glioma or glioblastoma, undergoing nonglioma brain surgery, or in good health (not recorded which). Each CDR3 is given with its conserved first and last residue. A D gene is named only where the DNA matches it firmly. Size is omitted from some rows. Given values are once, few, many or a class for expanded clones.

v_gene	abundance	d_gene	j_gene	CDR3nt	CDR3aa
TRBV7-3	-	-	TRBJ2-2	TGTGCCAGCAGCTTAAAGGCCTCGGACACCGGGGAGCTGTTTTTT	CASSLKASDTGELFF
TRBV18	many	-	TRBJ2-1	TGTGCCAGCTCACAGTCCCAGGGTGCGTACAATGAGCAGTTCTTC	CASSQSQGAYNEQFF
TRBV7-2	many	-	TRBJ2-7	TGTGCCAGCAGCTCCCCTGAACACAGAGAGCAGTACTTC	CASSSPEHREQYF
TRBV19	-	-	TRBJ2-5	TGTGCCAGTAGTATCGCGGGACACCGCCAAGAGACCCAGTACTTC	CASSIAGHRQETQYF
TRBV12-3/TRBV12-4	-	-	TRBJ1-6	TGTGCCAGCAGTTTTTCGGGGTATTCACCCCTCCACTTT	CASSFSGYSPLHF
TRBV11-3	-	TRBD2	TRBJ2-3	TGTGCCAGCGGAGGACTAGCGGTAGGGCAATCAGATACGCAGTATTTT	CASGGLAVGQSDTQYF
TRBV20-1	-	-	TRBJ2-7	TGCAGTGCTAGCGATACAAGGGAGTGGACCTACGAGCAGTACTTC	CSASDTREWTYEQYF
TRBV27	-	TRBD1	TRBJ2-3	TGTGCCAGCAGCTGGGGACAGGGGACAGATACGCAGTATTTT	CASSWGQGTDTQYF
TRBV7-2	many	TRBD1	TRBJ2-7	TGTGCCAGCAGCCGACAACAGGGGGCGGCCTACGAGCAGTACTTC	CASSRQQGAAYEQYF
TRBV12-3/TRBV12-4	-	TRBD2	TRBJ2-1	TGTGCCAGCCAATTAGCGGGAGTCACCGATGAGCAGTTCTTC	CASQLAGVTDEQFF
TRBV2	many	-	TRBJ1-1	TGTGCCAGCAGTGAAAGTCCAGAAAACACTGAAGCTTTCTTT	CASSESPENTEAFF
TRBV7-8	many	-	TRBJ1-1	TGTGCCAGCAGCTTGGTCGGGAGGGGCACTGAAGCTTTCTTT	CASSLVGRGTEAFF
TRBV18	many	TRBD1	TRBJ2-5	TGTGCCTCCAAGACAGGGCAAGAGACCCAGTACTTC	CASKTGQETQYF
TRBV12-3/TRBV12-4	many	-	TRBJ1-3	TGTGCCAGCAGCCAACAGAGGGCGCGCTCTGGAAACACCATATATTTT	CASSQQRARSGNTIYF
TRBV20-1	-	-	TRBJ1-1	TGCAGTGCTATAGGGATGAGGAACACTGAAGCTTTCTTT	CSAIGMRNTEAFF